This T cell receptor beta chain was identified in a study of blood T cells in healthy people across ages. About the study: T cells yielded about one barcoded beta molecule per two cells through template switching.

Next came a second PCR, run for about 7 to 12 cycles, which used a sample-barcoded 5' primer along with a J-beta primer mix. TCRdb called the 5' RACE reads again in MiXCR, with one record for every CDR3 protein. The sample shows approximately 780,000 distinct CDR3 sequences, around 24% of them seen only once. Per-sample yields of isolated PBMCs were at least 6 million. Notes on the study in general: More naive CD4+ cells and higher diversity marked long-lived donors relative to aged donors.

For this clonotype: Its antigen remains unidentified.

Germline assignment: CDR1 SEHNR and CDR2 FQNEAQ (reference sequence). The CDR3 spans 14 residues. Trimming removed 2 bases from V and 10 bases from J, with 14 bases in between. These sequences were also reported in another study, on T cells of mothers and their children.

Sequencing was carried out using blood. This chain joins TRBV7-9 and TRBJ1-4; D is unresolved. This receptor was identified in a boy aged 5-17 years in good health. CDR3 region: CASSLPLKDGKLFF. DNA of the CDR3: TGTGCCAGCAGCTTACCCCTAAAGGACGGAAAACTGTTTTTT.